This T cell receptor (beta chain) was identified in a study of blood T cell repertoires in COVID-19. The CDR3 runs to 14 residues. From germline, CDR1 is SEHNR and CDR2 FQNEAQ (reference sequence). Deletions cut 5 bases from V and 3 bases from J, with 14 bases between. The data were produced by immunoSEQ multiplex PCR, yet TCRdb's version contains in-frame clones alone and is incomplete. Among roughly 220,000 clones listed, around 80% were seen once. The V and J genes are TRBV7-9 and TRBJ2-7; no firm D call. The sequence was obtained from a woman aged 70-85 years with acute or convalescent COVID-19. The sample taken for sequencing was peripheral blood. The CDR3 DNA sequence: TGTGCCAGCAGCCCCACGTCAGGCCTCTACGAGCAGTACTTC. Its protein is CASSPTSGLYEQYF.